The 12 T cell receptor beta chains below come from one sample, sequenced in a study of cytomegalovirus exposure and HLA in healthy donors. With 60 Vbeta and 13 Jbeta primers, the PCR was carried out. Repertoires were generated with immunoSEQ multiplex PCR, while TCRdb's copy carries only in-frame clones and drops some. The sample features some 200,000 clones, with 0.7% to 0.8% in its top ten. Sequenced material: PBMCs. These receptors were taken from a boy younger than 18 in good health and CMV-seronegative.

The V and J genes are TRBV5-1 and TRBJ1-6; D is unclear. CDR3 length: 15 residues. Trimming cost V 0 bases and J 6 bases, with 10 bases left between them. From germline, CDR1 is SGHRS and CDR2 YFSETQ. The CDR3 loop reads CASSLESEINSPLHF. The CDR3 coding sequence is TGCGCCAGCAGCTTGGAGTCGGAGATTAATTCACCCCTCCACTTT.

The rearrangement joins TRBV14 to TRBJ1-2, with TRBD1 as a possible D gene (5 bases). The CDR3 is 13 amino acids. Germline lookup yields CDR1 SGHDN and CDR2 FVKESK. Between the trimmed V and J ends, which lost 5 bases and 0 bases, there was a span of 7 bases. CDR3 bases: TGTGCCAGCAGCTTGACAGCTAACTATGGCTACACCTTC. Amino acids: CASSLTANYGYTF.

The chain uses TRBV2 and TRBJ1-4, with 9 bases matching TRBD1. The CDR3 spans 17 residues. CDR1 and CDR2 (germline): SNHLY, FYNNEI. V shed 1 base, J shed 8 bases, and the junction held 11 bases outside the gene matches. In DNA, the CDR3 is TGTGCCAGCAGTGAAGTCGGCCGGACAGGGGAGAGAGAAAAACTGTTTTTT. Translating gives CASSEVGRTGEREKLFF.

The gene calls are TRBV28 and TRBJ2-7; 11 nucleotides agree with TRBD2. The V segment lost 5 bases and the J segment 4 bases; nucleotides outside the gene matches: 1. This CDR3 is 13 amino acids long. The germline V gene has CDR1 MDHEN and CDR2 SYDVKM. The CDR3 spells CASSGTSGYEQYF. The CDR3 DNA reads TGTGCCAGCAGTGGGACTAGCGGATACGAGCAGTACTTC.

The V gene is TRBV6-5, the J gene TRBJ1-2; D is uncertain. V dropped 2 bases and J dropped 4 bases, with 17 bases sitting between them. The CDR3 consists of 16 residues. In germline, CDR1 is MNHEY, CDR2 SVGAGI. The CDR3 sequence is CASSYAYGSRLYGYTF. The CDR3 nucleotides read TGTGCCAGCAGTTACGCTTACGGGTCTCGCCTCTATGGCTACACCTTC.

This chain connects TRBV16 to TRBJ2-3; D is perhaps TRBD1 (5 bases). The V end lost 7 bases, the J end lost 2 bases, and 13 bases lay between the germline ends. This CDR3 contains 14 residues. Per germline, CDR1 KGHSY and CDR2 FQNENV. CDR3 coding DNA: TGTGCCAGCAACAGGATGGGGATCACAGATACGCAGTATTTT. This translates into CASNRMGITDTQYF.

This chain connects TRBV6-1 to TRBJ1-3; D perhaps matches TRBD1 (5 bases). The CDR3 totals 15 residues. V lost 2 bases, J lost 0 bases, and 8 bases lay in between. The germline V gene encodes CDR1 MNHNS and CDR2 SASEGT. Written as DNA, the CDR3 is TGTGCCAGCAGTGAAAACAGGAACTCTGGAAACACCATATATTTT. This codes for CASSENRNSGNTIYF.

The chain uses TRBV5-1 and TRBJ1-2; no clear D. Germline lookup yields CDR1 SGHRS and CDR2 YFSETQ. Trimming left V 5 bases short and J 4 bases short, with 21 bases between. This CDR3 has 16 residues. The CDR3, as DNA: TGCGCCAGCAGGGCCCGAACCAGCGACGGAGTCTATGGCTACACCTTC. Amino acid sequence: CASRARTSDGVYGYTF.

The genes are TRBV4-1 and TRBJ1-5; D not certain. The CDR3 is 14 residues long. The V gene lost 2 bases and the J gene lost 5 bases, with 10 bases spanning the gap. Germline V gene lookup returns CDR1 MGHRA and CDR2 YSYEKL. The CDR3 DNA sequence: TGCGCCAGCAGCCAACGGGGAGACGATCAGCCCCAGCATTTT. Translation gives CASSQRGDDQPQHF.

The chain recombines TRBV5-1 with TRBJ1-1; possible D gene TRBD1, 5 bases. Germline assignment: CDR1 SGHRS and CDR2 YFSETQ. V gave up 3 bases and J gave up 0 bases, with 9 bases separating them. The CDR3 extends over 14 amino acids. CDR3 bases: TGCGCCAGCAGCTCGACAGACATGAACACTGAAGCTTTCTTT. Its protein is CASSSTDMNTEAFF.

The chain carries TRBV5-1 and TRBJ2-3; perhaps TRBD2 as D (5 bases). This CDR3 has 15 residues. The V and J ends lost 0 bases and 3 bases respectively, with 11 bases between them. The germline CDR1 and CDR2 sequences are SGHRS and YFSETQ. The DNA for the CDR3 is TGCGCCAGCAGCTTGGGGCAGCGAGGGACAGATACGCAGTATTTT. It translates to CASSLGQRGTDTQYF.

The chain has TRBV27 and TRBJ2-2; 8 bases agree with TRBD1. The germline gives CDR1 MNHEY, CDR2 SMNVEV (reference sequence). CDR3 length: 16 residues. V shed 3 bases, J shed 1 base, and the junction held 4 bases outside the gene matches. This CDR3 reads CASSFLGQGNTGELFF. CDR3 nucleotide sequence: TGTGCCAGCAGTTTCCTTGGACAGGGGAACACCGGGGAGCTGTTTTTT.